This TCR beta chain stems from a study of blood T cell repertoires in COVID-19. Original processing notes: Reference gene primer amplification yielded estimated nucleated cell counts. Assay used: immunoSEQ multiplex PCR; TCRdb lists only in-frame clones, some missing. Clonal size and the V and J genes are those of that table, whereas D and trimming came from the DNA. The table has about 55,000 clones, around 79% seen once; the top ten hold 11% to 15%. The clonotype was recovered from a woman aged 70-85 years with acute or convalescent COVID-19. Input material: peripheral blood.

Here the CDR3 DNA reads TGTGCCAGCAGTTATTACGGGGGACCTCCCTATAATTCACCCCTCCACTTT. It codes for CASSYYGGPPYNSPLHF. This sequence joins TRBV6-2 or TRBV6-3 and TRBJ1-6, with TRBD1 as a possible D gene (5 bases). The CDR3 length is 17 residues. Between the trimmed V and J ends, which lost 3 bases and 2 bases, there was a span of 14 bases. The germline gives CDR1 MNHEY, CDR2 SVGEGT.